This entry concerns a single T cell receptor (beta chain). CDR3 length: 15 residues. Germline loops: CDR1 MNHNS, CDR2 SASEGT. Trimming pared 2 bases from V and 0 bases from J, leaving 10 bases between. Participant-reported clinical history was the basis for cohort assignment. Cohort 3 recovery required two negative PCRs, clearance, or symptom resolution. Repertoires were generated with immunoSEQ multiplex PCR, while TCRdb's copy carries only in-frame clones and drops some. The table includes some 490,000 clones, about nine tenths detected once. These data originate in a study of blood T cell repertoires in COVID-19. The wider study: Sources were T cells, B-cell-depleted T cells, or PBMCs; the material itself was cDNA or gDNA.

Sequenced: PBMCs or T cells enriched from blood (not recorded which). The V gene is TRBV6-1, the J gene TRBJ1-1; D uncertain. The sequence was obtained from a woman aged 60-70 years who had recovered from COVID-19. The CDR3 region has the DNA TGTGCCAGCAGTGAAATGGTCGGAGTGAACACTGAAGCTTTCTTT. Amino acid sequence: CASSEMVGVNTEAFF.